This T cell receptor beta chain emerged from a study of vaccination and CD4 T cells after COVID-19. Notes on the study in general: With convalescent patients, a median approximately 90% of reactive clones emerged solely after vaccination.

At the Johns Hopkins FTIC core, DNA taken from cultured CD4+ T cells was sequenced by way of the Oncomine TCR Beta short-read assay. A single record per CDR3 protein comes from TCRdb applying MiXCR to the PCR reads. The sample lists about 25,000 distinct CDR3 sequences; 49% were seen once. V lost 2 bases and J lost 2, with 7 bases in between. This CDR3 has 14 residues. From germline, CDR1 is SGHRS and CDR2 YFSETQ. For this clonotype: The antigen remains undetermined.

Noted treatment: approximately 11-day PBMC culture with coronavirus spike peptide pools or control peptides (ViraFEST assay). With fresh IL-2 medium, half the medium was replaced on days 3 and 7. The TCR comes from a human donor who had recovered from COVID-19. Input material: CD4+ T cells from blood, cultured in vitro. This chain links TRBV5-1 with TRBJ2-2; D is perhaps TRBD2 (6 bases). The CDR3 DNA reads as TGCGCCAGCAGCTTCGGGGGTAACACCGGGGAGCTGTTTTTT. Translated: CASSFGGNTGELFF.